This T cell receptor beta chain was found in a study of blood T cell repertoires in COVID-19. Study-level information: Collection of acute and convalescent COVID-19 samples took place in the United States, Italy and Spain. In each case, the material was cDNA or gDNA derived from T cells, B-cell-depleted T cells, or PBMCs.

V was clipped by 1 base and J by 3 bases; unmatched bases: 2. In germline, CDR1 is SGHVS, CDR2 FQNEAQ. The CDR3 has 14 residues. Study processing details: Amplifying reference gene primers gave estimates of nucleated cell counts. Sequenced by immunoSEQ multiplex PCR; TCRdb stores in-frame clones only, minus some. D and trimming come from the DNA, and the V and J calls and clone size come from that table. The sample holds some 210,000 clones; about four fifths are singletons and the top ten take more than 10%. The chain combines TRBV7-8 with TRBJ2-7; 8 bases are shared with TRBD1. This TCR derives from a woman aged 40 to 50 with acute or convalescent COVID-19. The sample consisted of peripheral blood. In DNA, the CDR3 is TGTGCCAGCAGCTTAGAGGACAGGGACTACGAGCAGTACTTC. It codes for CASSLEDRDYEQYF. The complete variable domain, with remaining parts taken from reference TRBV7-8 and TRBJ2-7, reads GAGVSQSPRYKVAKRGQDVALRCDPISGHVSLFWYQQALGQGPEFLTYFQNEAQLDKSGLPSDRFFAERPEGSVSTLKIQRTQQEDSAVYLCASSLEDRDYEQYFGPGTRLTVT.